This passage covers 10 T cell receptor beta chains from one sample sequenced in a study of cytomegalovirus exposure and HLA in healthy donors. Researchers ran the PCR with 60 Vbeta and 13 Jbeta primers. Some clones are missing from TCRdb's copy, which holds only in-frame ones; the method was immunoSEQ multiplex PCR. Among approximately 50,000 clones listed, roughly 84% were seen once. Sequencing used PBMCs. The receptor source for this set is a man younger than 40 in good health and CMV-seronegative.

The chain employs TRBV9 and TRBJ2-3, with 7 bases that match TRBD2. Germline values: CDR1 SGDLS, CDR2 YYNGEE. This CDR3 contains 15 residues. After removal of 4 bases from V and 4 bases from J, the junction contained 9 bases not matched to a gene. CDR3 coding DNA: TGTGCCAGCAGCTGGCGGGAGTCGGGCCCAGATACGCAGTATTTT. Translation gives CASSWRESGPDTQYF.

This chain uses TRBV4-3 with TRBJ2-7, with no clear D. V was clipped by 0 bases and J by 7 bases, with 13 bases between them. The CDR3 sequence is 14 residues long. CDR1 and CDR2 from the germline V gene are LGHNA and YSLEER. CDR3 loop: CASSQDGVRKEQYF. CDR3 DNA sequence: TGCGCCAGCAGCCAAGATGGAGTACGTAAGGAGCAGTACTTC.

The chain employs TRBV5-1 and TRBJ1-2, with D tentatively TRBD1 (5 bases). Deletions cut 3 bases from V and 5 bases from J, with 11 bases between. From germline, CDR1 is SGHRS and CDR2 YFSETQ. CDR3 size: 13 residues. The CDR3 is CASSSGQGYGYTF. The CDR3 DNA reads as TGCGCCAGCAGCTCTGGACAAGGTTATGGCTACACCTTC.

The chain uses TRBV7-8 and TRBJ1-3; D is possibly TRBD1 (5 bases). V lost 1 base to trimming and J lost 0 bases, with 10 bases between them. Germline V gene sequence: CDR1 SGHVS, CDR2 FQNEAQ. The CDR3 is 16 amino acids. CDR3 loop: CASSLETGFSGNTIYF. CDR3 coding DNA: TGTGCCAGCAGCTTAGAAACAGGATTCTCTGGAAACACCATATATTTT.

The chain recombines TRBV4-3 with TRBJ2-1; 8 bases agree with TRBD1. Trimming took 4 bases from V and 0 from J; bases not matched to a gene: 11. CDR1 is LGHNA, CDR2 YSLEER, per germline. CDR3 length: 18 residues. The CDR3 DNA follows: TGCGCCAGCAGCCCAAACTCAGGGGGCCAAGGCTCCTACAATGAGCAGTTCTTC. This sequence encodes CASSPNSGGQGSYNEQFF.

This sequence joins TRBV6-4 and TRBJ2-2; D is uncertain. The V gene's germline CDR1 is MRHNA and CDR2 SNTAGT. V dropped 5 bases and J dropped 0 bases, with 10 bases sitting between them. The CDR3 has 15 residues. As DNA, the CDR3 is TGTGCCAGCAGTCAATCTGAGGCGAACACCGGGGAGCTGTTTTTT. Amino acid sequence: CASSQSEANTGELFF.

This chain connects TRBV5-1 to TRBJ1-1; D perhaps matches TRBD1 (5 bases). The CDR3 consists of 17 residues. CDR1 and CDR2 (germline): SGHRS, YFSETQ. Between the trimmed V and J ends, which lost 0 bases and 1 base, there was a span of 16 bases. The CDR3 DNA follows: TGCGCCAGCAGCTTGGGGGGGATGGGGGGGTGGAACACTGAAGCTTTCTTT. This sequence encodes CASSLGGMGGWNTEAFF.

The J gene is TRBJ2-3, the V gene TRBV18; TRBD1 aligns across 11 bases. The ends lost 6 bases at V and 3 bases at J; junction bases unmatched: 5. CDR3 length: 15 amino acids. Germline lookup yields CDR1 KGHSH and CDR2 LQKENI. CDR3 nucleotide sequence: TGTGCCAGCTCCCCGGGGACAGGGGGAACAGATACGCAGTATTTT. It is translated as CASSPGTGGTDTQYF.

This clone was picked up one time. The chain couples TRBV2 to TRBJ1-2, with 9 bases matching TRBD1. This CDR3 is 14 amino acids long. With 5 bases clipped from V and 4 bases from J, the junction kept 5 bases outside the gene matches. The germline V gene has CDR1 SNHLY and CDR2 FYNNEI. CDR3 DNA: TGTGCCAGCAGTACAGGGGGCTTGGCCTATGGCTACACCTTC. Its translation: CASSTGGLAYGYTF.

The V and J genes are TRBV4-3 and TRBJ2-3; 10 bases map to TRBD2. V gave up 4 bases and J gave up 4 bases; unmatched junction bases: 5. CDR1 and CDR2 (germline): LGHNA, YSLEER. The CDR3 totals 15 residues. The CDR3 nucleotides are TGCGCCAGCAGCCTCGGGCTAGCGGGAGCAGATACGCAGTATTTT. Its protein product is CASSLGLAGADTQYF.